In its sample, the clone carrying this T cell receptor (beta chain) was seen many times. Its cognate antigen is unknown. Unique molecular identifiers featured in how the TCRbeta library was prepared. TCRdb re-derived calls from the PCR reads in MiXCR, one entry per CDR3 protein. The sample lists over 90,000 distinct CDR3 sequences; 4.5% to 7.5% were seen once. This sample was included in a study of T-cell reconstitution after alpha-beta-depleted transplantation in children. Study findings and constraints: Surviving thymic progenitors and recipient T cells were the source of high TCRbeta diversity at day 60 in some patients. It was reported that alpha-beta T cells came from several hundred expanded graft clones (about two months after transplant). Among T cells one year after transplant, newly produced cells accounted for most counts and diversity.

Specimen: PBMCs, mostly from graft donor cells, collected 60 days after TCRalphabeta/CD19-depleted stem cell transplant. This clonotype originated in a female patient aged 2-10 years who had a stem cell transplant for Fanconi anemia, so the T cells may come from the graft donor.

The CDR3 DNA follows: TGTGCCAGCAGCTCCCATCCTAGCGGGAGCCCCAATGAGCAGTTCTTC. Protein: CASSSHPSGSPNEQFF. The chain employs TRBV11-2 and TRBJ2-1; 10 bases match TRBD2. Germline values: CDR1 SGHAT, CDR2 FQNNGV. The CDR3 is made up of 16 amino acids. The V segment lost 4 bases and the J segment 6 bases; nucleotides outside the gene matches: 9.